These T cell receptor beta chains were read from a single sample in a study of cytomegalovirus exposure and HLA in healthy donors. Profiled with immunoSEQ multiplex PCR; TCRdb holds only in-frame clones, not every one. The sample contains some 250,000 clones, roughly 88% of which appear only once. The specimen sequenced was PBMCs. The receptor set was obtained from a woman in her twenties or thirties in good health and CMV-seronegative. CDR3s include the opening cysteine and the closing phenylalanine or tryptophan. The D gene is left open where the match is weak. Part of the rows lack a size; the others show once, few, many or a class for expanded clones.

j_call d_call clone_size v_call cdr3_aa cdr3_nt
TRBJ2-2 NA NA TRBV6-4 CASSAKYNTGELFF TGTGCCAGCAGTGCGAAATACAATACCGGGGAGCTGTTTTTT
TRBJ2-7 NA NA TRBV27 CASSLLGGRDEQYF TGTGCCAGCAGTTTATTGGGGGGTCGCGACGAGCAGTACTTC
TRBJ2-4 NA NA TRBV7-8 CASSLSATAKNIQYF TGTGCCAGCAGTTTGAGTGCTACAGCCAAAAACATTCAGTACTTC
TRBJ2-3 NA NA TRBV12-5 CASGLAVGSTDTQYF TGTGCTAGTGGTTTAGCTGTAGGGAGCACAGATACGCAGTATTTT
TRBJ1-1 NA once TRBV19 CASSIWQQNTEAFF TGTGCCAGTAGTATCTGGCAGCAGAACACTGAAGCTTTCTTT
TRBJ1-2 NA NA TRBV9 CASSGGTPRLYGYTF TGTGCCAGCAGCGGGGGGACCCCACGACTCTATGGCTACACCTTC
TRBJ1-1 TRBD1 NA TRBV7-2 CASDKRGHTEAFF TGTGCCAGCGACAAAAGGGGGCACACTGAAGCTTTCTTT
TRBJ1-5 NA NA TRBV4-1 CASSQEFSNQPQHF TGCGCCAGCAGCCAAGAGTTCAGCAATCAGCCCCAGCATTTT
TRBJ1-4 TRBD1 NA TRBV2 CASSASYFGTGENEKLFF TGTGCCAGCAGTGCTTCTTATTTCGGGACAGGGGAAAATGAAAAACTGTTTTTT
TRBJ2-7 TRBD2 NA TRBV5-4 CASSFPTSGRSYEQYF TGTGCCAGCAGCTTCCCGACTAGCGGGAGAAGCTACGAGCAGTACTTC
TRBJ2-7 TRBD2 NA TRBV4-1 CASSQDWKRDALEQYF TGCGCCAGCAGCCAAGATTGGAAGCGGGACGCGTTGGAGCAGTACTTC
TRBJ2-6 NA NA TRBV28 CASSPSSSGANVLTF TGTGCCAGCAGTCCCAGCTCCTCTGGGGCCAACGTCCTGACTTTC
TRBJ2-7 NA NA TRBV5-4 CASSPGTANEQYF TGTGCCAGCAGCCCTGGGACGGCCAACGAGCAGTACTTC
TRBJ2-5 NA NA TRBV5-6 CASSFRVPLSKQETQYF TGTGCCAGCAGCTTCAGGGTTCCGTTATCAAAGCAAGAGACCCAGTACTTC
TRBJ2-6 NA once TRBV5-1 CASSRVALSGANVLTF TGCGCCAGCAGCCGGGTCGCCCTCTCTGGGGCCAACGTCCTGACTTTC
TRBJ1-1 NA NA TRBV14 CASILPGTVPEAFF TGTGCCAGCATACTCCCCGGGACTGTCCCTGAAGCTTTCTTT
TRBJ2-3 NA NA TRBV7-9 CASSLGQSGDTQYF TGTGCCAGCAGCTTAGGCCAGTCAGGAGATACGCAGTATTTT
TRBJ1-5 TRBD1 NA TRBV28 CASSLTGEPNQPQHF TGTGCCAGCAGTCTGACAGGGGAACCCAATCAGCCCCAGCATTTT
TRBJ1-5 NA once TRBV27 CASSLISPSSHDQPQHF TGTGCCAGCAGTTTAATTTCTCCAAGTTCGCATGATCAGCCCCAGCATTTT
TRBJ2-5 TRBD1 NA TRBV2 CASSNQGAWETQYF TGTGCCAGCAGTAACCAGGGGGCTTGGGAGACCCAGTACTTC
TRBJ2-7 NA NA TRBV5-4 CASSDQISYEQYF TGTGCCAGCAGCGACCAAATCTCCTACGAGCAGTACTTC
TRBJ2-5 NA NA TRBV5-1 CASSPDVETQYF TGCGCCAGCTCCCCGGATGTAGAGACCCAGTACTTC
TRBJ2-2 TRBD1 once TRBV7-7 CASSQGQLGELFF TGTGCCAGCAGTCAGGGACAGCTCGGGGAGCTGTTTTTT
TRBJ2-1 TRBD2 NA TRBV27 CASSLAGGLYNEQFF TGTGCCAGCAGTTTAGCGGGAGGCCTATACAATGAGCAGTTCTTC
TRBJ2-3 NA NA TRBV18 CASSPEARDTQYF TGTGCCAGCTCACCAGAGGCAAGGGATACGCAGTATTTT
TRBJ2-7 TRBD2 NA TRBV4-1 CASSQEGRASEQYF TGCGCCAGCAGCCAAGAGGGGAGGGCAAGCGAGCAGTACTTC
TRBJ2-4 NA NA TRBV2 CASSDSGPLLGKNIQYF TGTGCCAGCAGTGACTCGGGGCCTTTATTAGGGAAAAACATTCAGTACTTC
TRBJ1-1 NA NA TRBV6-1 CASGRVNTEAFF TGTGCCAGCGGTCGGGTGAACACTGAAGCTTTCTTT
TRBJ1-4 NA once TRBV5-1 CASSLAPNEKLFF TGCGCCAGCAGCTTGGCCCCTAATGAAAAACTGTTTTTT
TRBJ2-5 TRBD2 NA TRBV15 CATSRDLAGAGETQYF TGTGCCACCAGCAGAGATCTAGCGGGAGCGGGAGAGACCCAGTACTTC
TRBJ1-3 NA NA TRBV4-2 CASSQDRGGSGGNTIYF TGTGCCAGCAGCCAAGATCGAGGAGGGTCGGGGGGAAACACCATATATTTT
TRBJ2-1 NA NA TRBV7-3 CASSLNEGRGDEQFF TGTGCCAGCAGCTTAAACGAGGGGCGGGGCGATGAGCAGTTCTTC
TRBJ2-3 NA few TRBV27 CASSLRSTQITDTQYF TGTGCCAGCAGTTTACGAAGCACACAAATCACAGATACGCAGTATTTT
TRBJ1-3 NA NA TRBV30 CAWWEGDGNTIYF TGTGCCTGGTGGGAAGGGGACGGAAACACCATATATTTT
TRBJ2-1 NA NA TRBV15 CATSRDPKLGNEQFF TGTGCCACCAGCAGAGACCCCAAATTGGGCAATGAGCAGTTCTTC
TRBJ2-7 NA NA TRBV2 CASSLPIPYEQYF TGTGCCAGCAGTTTACCTATACCCTACGAGCAGTACTTC
TRBJ1-3 NA NA TRBV9 CASSGGQLSGNTIYF TGTGCCAGCAGCGGTGGACAGCTCTCTGGAAACACCATATATTTT
TRBJ1-2 NA NA TRBV7-2 CASSPGTAYGYTF TGTGCCAGCAGCCCCGGGACGGCGTATGGCTACACCTTC
TRBJ2-1 NA NA TRBV2 CASFAGPGNYNEQFF TGTGCCAGCTTTGCGGGGCCGGGGAACTACAATGAGCAGTTCTTC
TRBJ2-1 NA NA TRBV5-6 CASSFVSDEQFF TGTGCCAGCAGCTTCGTGTCCGATGAGCAGTTCTTC
TRBJ2-2 NA NA TRBV5-1 CASSLITGGTGELFF TGCGCCAGCAGCTTGATCACTGGGGGCACCGGGGAGCTGTTTTTT
TRBJ2-5 TRBD2 NA TRBV5-1 CASSGGSSGLQETQYF TGCGCCAGCAGTGGGGGAAGTAGCGGGTTGCAAGAGACCCAGTACTTC